The entry that follows covers one T cell receptor (beta chain) sequence. The target antigen is unknown. Generated by immunoSEQ multiplex PCR, the TCRdb table keeps only in-frame clones and is missing some. The sample holds about 120,000 clones; roughly 93% are singletons and the top ten take around 1.7%. This sample is drawn from a study of T cell responses to AZD1222 COVID-19 vaccine. General study points: Repertoire collection took place solely once the T cell response had peaked. The study reported that nearly half of spike-specific TCRs target unmutated variant regions. Baseline antibody screening turned up just six seropositive AZD1222 recipients. Once two AZD1222 doses were given, Spike-specific TCR breadth and depth went up.

This specimen was peripheral blood, taken on day 0 of AZD1222 vaccination. The sequence came from an adult in good health.

The CDR3 DNA reads as TGCAGCGTGACCCCGTATGAGCAGTTCTTC. Translated: CSVTPYEQFF. The rearrangement links TRBV29-1 to TRBJ2-1; no clear D. Trimming shortened V by 6 bases and J by 8 bases, and 8 bases separated the two germline ends. CDR3 length: 10 residues. CDR1 is SQVTM and CDR2 is ANQGSEA in the germline V gene.